The source of this T cell receptor (beta chain) is a study of blood T cell repertoires in COVID-19. TCRdb keeps only in-frame clones here, not all; method: immunoSEQ multiplex PCR. Altogether 250,000 to 300,000 clones are present, approximately 84% being singletons, with the ten largest covering approximately 6.6%. Across 20 to 25 US areas, participants ranged in age from about 18 to 90 years. It was within 2 weeks before study entry that exposed participants met a COVID-19 case. After removal of 5 bases from V and 3 bases from J, the junction contained 5 bases not matched to a gene. The V gene's germline CDR1 is SGHNT and CDR2 YENEEA. The CDR3 is 15 amino acids.

The genes are TRBV11-3 and TRBJ2-7; the match to TRBD1 covers 12 bases. What was sequenced was PBMCs or T cells enriched from blood (not recorded which). The origin of this receptor is a woman aged 45-65 years who had been exposed to COVID-19. The CDR3 DNA reads as TGTGCCAGCAGCCCCGGGACAGGGGGCTTCTACGAGCAGTACTTC. Translated, it gives CASSPGTGGFYEQYF.